This paragraph covers one TCR beta chain sequence. No antigen is known for it. No clone much larger than this one lies a single base away; base qualities are absent. TCRbeta CDR3 regions were amplified from genomic DNA using the immunoSEQ Assay, a bias-controlled multiplex PCR. The authors' analysis ran thus. Nucleated cell counts per sample were estimated from amplification of reference gene primers within the assay. To quantify the absolute abundance of each unique TCRbeta CDR3 rearrangement, sequence reads were collapsed and filtered. For each sample, productive Simpson clonality was calculated by taking the square root of Simpson's diversity index across productive rearrangements. TCRdb re-hosts the immuneACCESS table, in-frame sequences only. Its copies lack some clones; in the studies checked, an unresolved V gene accounts for under half of them, and the cause for the rest is not known. V, J and clone size are taken as reported in that table, and D and trimming were inferred from the DNA itself. This sample holds about 200,000 clones; 88% were observed only once. Approximately 5.6% of the sample rests with the top ten.

Collaborating institutions collected whole blood in K2EDTA tubes following their own protocols. For TCRbeta analysis, collaborators shipped samples as frozen whole blood, isolated PBMCs, or DNA extracted from either of those sample types. These data come from a study of blood T cell repertoires in COVID-19 (dated by TCRdb to the early 2020s). Broadly, across the study: The collaborator samples originated in the United States, Italy and Spain and spanned the acute and convalescent phases of COVID-19. The prospective study material was composed of cDNA or gDNA derived from T cells, B-cell-depleted T cells, or PBMCs. The repertoires were released in a freely available public database meant as a resource for research on the immune response to SARS-CoV-2. Deeply sampled blood TCRbeta repertoires from subjects exposed to, actively infected with, or recovered from COVID-19 were included in the dataset. The samples were drawn from the first 160 participants of the ongoing ImmuneRACE study and from 950 to 1,500 subjects provided by 6 global collaborators. Where HLA class I and class II types were available, the types were taken from metadata supplied by the sample provider, not from assay-based typing. A de-identified subject ID, COVID-19 status, age in years and sex were almost always included in the sample metadata. Broad study findings and their caveats: The quantity of clinical and demographic metadata differed by source and by participant and was supplied without curation.

Reading the germline V gene gives CDR1 SNHLY and CDR2 FYNNEI. V is trimmed back by 10 bases and J by 4 bases, and the junction contains 8 bases that no gene match accounts for. The CDR3 contains 13 residues, cysteine and phenylalanine counted. The read is trimmed to its CDR3 DNA, 39 bases read in frame from base 1. The chain employs TRBV2 and TRBJ2-3, with 7 middle bases fitting TRBD1. This sequence was found in a middle-aged man with active or convalescent COVID-19. Source material: peripheral blood. The sequenced DNA: TGTGCCACCCGCGAAGGGGGCCCAGATACGCAGTATTTT. Protein translation: CATREGGPDTQYF.